This is a list of T cell receptor beta chains from one sample in a study of T cell clones after liver transplantation. Generated by immunoSEQ multiplex PCR, the TCRdb table keeps only in-frame clones and is missing some. The sample contains 40,000 to 65,000 clones, 70% to 85% of which appear only once. The material sequenced was CD4+ T cells from blood, taken before liver transplant. These receptor sequences come from a human donor who received a liver transplant. CDR3s include the opening cysteine and the closing phenylalanine or tryptophan. The D gene is left open where the match is weak. Some rows mark clone size as missing; the rest say once, few, many or name a class of expanded clone.

d_call,j_call,clone_size,v_call,cdr3_aa,cdr3_nt
NA,TRBJ2-7,few,TRBV7-9,CASSLDYEQYF,TGTGCCAGCAGCTTAGATTACGAGCAGTACTTC
NA,TRBJ2-7,NA,TRBV2,CASSSSGQSSYEQYF,TGTGCCAGCAGTAGCTCTGGACAGAGCTCCTACGAGCAGTACTTC
TRBD2,TRBJ2-5,few,TRBV7-2,CASSLDPAGGGKTQYF,TGTGCCAGCAGCTTAGACCCAGCGGGGGGGGGAAAGACCCAGTACTTC
NA,TRBJ1-1,once,TRBV15,CATSRDSWNTEAFF,TGTGCCACCAGCAGAGACTCATGGAACACTGAAGCTTTCTTT
NA,TRBJ2-3,NA,TRBV4-2,CASSPRLAGGTDTQYF,TGTGCCAGCAGCCCAAGGTTAGCTGGCGGGACAGATACGCAGTATTTT
NA,TRBJ1-2,once,TRBV7-2,CASSIPGPANYGYTF,TGTGCCAGCAGCATCCCAGGGCCCGCCAACTATGGCTACACCTTC
NA,TRBJ2-7,NA,TRBV11-2,CASSAAGQQYEQYF,TGTGCCAGCAGCGCCGCGGGACAGCAATACGAGCAGTACTTC
NA,TRBJ1-1,NA,TRBV6-5,CATRQGGTEAFF,TGTGCCACCCGGCAGGGCGGCACTGAAGCTTTCTTT
NA,TRBJ2-3,once,TRBV5-1,CASSLGNTGTQYF,TGCGCCAGCAGCTTGGGAAATACAGGAACGCAGTATTTT
NA,TRBJ2-5,NA,TRBV30,CAWRAAGRAEGETQYF,TGTGCCTGGAGAGCTGCTGGGCGGGCCGAGGGAGAGACCCAGTACTTC
NA,TRBJ2-5,once,TRBV6-1,CASREETQYF,TGTGCCAGCAGAGAAGAGACCCAGTACTTC
TRBD1,TRBJ1-2,NA,TRBV27,CASSQNPPSLLQGNYGYTF,TGTGCCAGCAGTCAAAACCCCCCATCGCTCTTACAGGGGAACTATGGCTACACCTTC
NA,TRBJ2-7,NA,TRBV10-3,CAITDIHEGGSEQYF,TGTGCCATCACGGACATCCACGAGGGGGGCAGCGAGCAGTACTTC
NA,TRBJ2-6,NA,TRBV6-1,CASTFSGANVLTF,TGTGCCAGCACTTTCTCTGGGGCCAACGTCCTGACTTTC
TRBD1,TRBJ2-5,NA,TRBV6-1,CASSLTTGQETQYF,TGTGCCAGCAGCCTAACGACAGGGCAAGAGACCCAGTACTTC
NA,TRBJ2-1,many,TRBV7-2,CASSLVAVPYNEQFF,TGTGCCAGCAGCTTAGTGGCAGTTCCCTACAATGAGCAGTTCTTC
TRBD1,TRBJ2-7,once,TRBV27,CASSFNAGGVEQYF,TGTGCCAGCAGTTTTAACGCAGGGGGAGTCGAGCAGTACTTC
NA,TRBJ1-5,few,TRBV5-1,CASSLAGERRQPQHF,TGCGCCAGCAGCTTGGCGGGAGAGCGACGTCAGCCCCAGCATTTT
NA,TRBJ1-3,NA,TRBV6-5,CASSYSSVRSGNTIYF,TGTGCCAGCAGTTACTCCTCCGTCCGCTCTGGAAACACCATATATTTT
TRBD2,TRBJ2-1,NA,TRBV7-3,CASSPKGLAGVNEQFF,TGTGCCAGCAGCCCGAAGGGACTAGCGGGAGTCAATGAGCAGTTCTTC
NA,TRBJ2-2,NA,TRBV30,CAFGTLQRELFF,TGTGCCTTCGGGACTTTACAGCGGGAGCTGTTTTTT
NA,TRBJ2-1,NA,TRBV10-3,CAISVRGEAAYNEQFF,TGTGCCATCAGTGTGAGGGGGGAGGCCGCCTACAATGAGCAGTTCTTC
NA,TRBJ2-2,NA,TRBV5-6,CASSRRGVGGNTGELFF,TGTGCCAGCAGCCGAAGGGGAGTCGGGGGGAACACCGGGGAGCTGTTTTTT
NA,TRBJ1-1,NA,TRBV9,CASSPRLNTEAFF,TGTGCCAGCAGCCCTCGATTGAACACTGAAGCTTTCTTT
TRBD1,TRBJ1-1,once,TRBV27,CASSGPGGTEAFF,TGTGCCAGCAGTGGGCCAGGGGGCACTGAAGCTTTCTTT
NA,TRBJ2-1,NA,TRBV7-9,CASSRGGSYNEQFF,TGTGCCAGCAGCCGTGGAGGCTCCTACAATGAGCAGTTCTTC
TRBD1,TRBJ2-3,NA,TRBV28,CASSLPRTGNLGTQYF,TGTGCCAGCAGTTTACCCCGGACAGGGAACTTGGGTACGCAGTATTTT
NA,TRBJ1-2,few,TRBV28,CASSPSHSGGYGYTF,TGTGCCAGCAGTCCTAGCCATTCCGGGGGGTATGGCTACACCTTC
TRBD1,TRBJ1-1,NA,TRBV4-3,CASSRGTGQVSPEAFF,TGCGCCAGCAGCCGCGGAACGGGACAGGTCTCCCCTGAAGCTTTCTTT